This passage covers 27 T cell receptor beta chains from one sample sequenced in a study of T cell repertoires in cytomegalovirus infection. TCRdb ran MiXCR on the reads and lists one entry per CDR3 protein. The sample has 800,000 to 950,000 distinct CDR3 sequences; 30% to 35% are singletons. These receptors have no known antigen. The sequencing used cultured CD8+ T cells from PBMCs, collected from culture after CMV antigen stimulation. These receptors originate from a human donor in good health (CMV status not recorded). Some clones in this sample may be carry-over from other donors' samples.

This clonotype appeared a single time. Here the CDR3 reads CASSLTESGSSGYEQYV. In DNA form, the CDR3 reads TGTGCCAGCAGCTTAACCGAGTCCGGATCTAGCGGATACGAGCAGTACGTC. The rearrangement joins TRBV7-3 to TRBJ2-7, with 7 nucleotides matching TRBD2. The germline gives CDR1 SGHTA, CDR2 FQGTGA. V gave up 0 bases and J gave up 4 bases; unmatched junction bases: 12. CDR3 length: 17 residues.

The CDR3 region is CVSGTAGANVLTF. The CDR3 DNA reads as TGTGTCAGTGGGACAGCTGGGGCCAACGTCCTGACTTTC. The genes are TRBV4-2 and TRBJ2-6, with 7 bases lining up with TRBD1. The CDR3 is 13 amino acids. CDR1 LGHNA and CDR2 YNFKEQ come from the germline V gene.

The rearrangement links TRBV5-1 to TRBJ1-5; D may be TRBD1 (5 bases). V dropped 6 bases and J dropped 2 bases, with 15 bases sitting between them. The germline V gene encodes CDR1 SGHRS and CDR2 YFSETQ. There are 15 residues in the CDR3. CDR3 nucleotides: TGCGCCAGCAAGCACCCAGGGCGGGGCAATCAGCCCCAGCATTTT. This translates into CASKHPGRGNQPQHF.

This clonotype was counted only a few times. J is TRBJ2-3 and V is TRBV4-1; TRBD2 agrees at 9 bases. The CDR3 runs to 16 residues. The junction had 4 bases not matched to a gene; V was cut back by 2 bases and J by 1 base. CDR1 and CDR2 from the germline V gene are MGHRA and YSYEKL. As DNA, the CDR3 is TGCGCCAGCAGCCAACGGAGACTAGCGGGCACAGATACGCAGTATTTT. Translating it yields CASSQRRLAGTDTQYF.

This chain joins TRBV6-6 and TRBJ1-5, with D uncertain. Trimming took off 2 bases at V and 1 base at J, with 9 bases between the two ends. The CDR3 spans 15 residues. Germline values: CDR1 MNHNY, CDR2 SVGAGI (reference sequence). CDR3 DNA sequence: TGTGCCAGCAGTTACGAAGTACAGAGCAATCAGCCCCAGCATTTT. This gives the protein CASSYEVQSNQPQHF.

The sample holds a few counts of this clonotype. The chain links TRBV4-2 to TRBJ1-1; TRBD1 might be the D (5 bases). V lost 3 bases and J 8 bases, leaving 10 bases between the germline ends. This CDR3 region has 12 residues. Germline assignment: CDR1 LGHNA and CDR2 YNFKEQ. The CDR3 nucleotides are TGTGCCAGCAGCCAGATAGACAGAGAAGCTTTCTTT. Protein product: CASSQIDREAFF.

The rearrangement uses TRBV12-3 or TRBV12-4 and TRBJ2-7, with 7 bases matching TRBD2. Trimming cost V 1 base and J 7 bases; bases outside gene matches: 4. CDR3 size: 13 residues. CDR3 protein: CASSLGGEGEQYF. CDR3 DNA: TGTGCCAGCAGTTTAGGAGGGGAGGGGGAGCAGTACTTC.

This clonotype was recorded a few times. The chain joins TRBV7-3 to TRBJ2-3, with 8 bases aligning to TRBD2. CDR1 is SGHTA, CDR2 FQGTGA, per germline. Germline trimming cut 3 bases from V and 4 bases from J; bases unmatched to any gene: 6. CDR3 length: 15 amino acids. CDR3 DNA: TGTGCCAGCAGCTTCGGGGGGGGTGGCGCAGATACGCAGTATTTT. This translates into CASSFGGGGADTQYF.

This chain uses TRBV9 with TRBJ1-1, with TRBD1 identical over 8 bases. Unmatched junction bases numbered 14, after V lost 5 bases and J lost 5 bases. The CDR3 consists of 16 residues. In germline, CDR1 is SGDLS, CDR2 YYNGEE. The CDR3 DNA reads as TGTGCCAGCAGAGCCCCACGCCAGGGGGCAGATACTGAAGCTTTCTTT. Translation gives CASRAPRQGADTEAFF.

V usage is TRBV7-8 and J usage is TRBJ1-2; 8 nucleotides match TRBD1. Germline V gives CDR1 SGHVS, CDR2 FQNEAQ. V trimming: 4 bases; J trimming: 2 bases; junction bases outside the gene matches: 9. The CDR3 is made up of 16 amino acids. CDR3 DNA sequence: TGTGCCAGCAGCTCGTCCCCAGGGGGCGGGAACTATGGCTACACCTTC. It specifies CASSSSPGGGNYGYTF. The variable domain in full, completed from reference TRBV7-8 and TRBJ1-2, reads GAGVSQSPRYKVAKRGQDVALRCDPISGHVSLFWYQQALGQGPEFLTYFQNEAQLDKSGLPSDRFFAERPEGSVSTLKIQRTQQEDSAVYLCASSSSPGGGNYGYTFGSGTRLTVV.

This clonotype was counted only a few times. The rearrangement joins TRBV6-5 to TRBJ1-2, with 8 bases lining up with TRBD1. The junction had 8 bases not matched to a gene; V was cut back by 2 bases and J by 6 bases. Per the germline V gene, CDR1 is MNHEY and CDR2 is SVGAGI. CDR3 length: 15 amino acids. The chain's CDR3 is CASSYQGAPPNGYTF. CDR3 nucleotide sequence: TGTGCCAGCAGTTACCAGGGGGCTCCCCCCAATGGCTACACCTTC.

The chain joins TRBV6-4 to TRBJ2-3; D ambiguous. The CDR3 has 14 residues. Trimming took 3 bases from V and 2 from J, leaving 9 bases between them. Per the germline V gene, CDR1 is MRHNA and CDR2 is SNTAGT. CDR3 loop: CASSEWGFTDTQYF. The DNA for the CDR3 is TGTGCCAGCAGTGAATGGGGTTTCACAGATACGCAGTATTTT.

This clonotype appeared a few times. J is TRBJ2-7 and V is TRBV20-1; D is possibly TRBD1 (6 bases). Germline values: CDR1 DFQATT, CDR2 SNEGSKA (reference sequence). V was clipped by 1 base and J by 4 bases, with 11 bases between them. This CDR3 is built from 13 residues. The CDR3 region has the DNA TGCAGTGCTAGAGGCCCAGACAGGTACGAGCAGTACGTC. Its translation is CSARGPDRYEQYV.

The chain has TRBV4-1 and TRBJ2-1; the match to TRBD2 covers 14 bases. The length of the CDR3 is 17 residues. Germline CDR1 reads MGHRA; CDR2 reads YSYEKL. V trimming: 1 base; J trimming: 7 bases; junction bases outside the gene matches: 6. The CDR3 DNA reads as TGCGCCAGCAGCCAAGCAGGGACTAGCGGGGGCAAAAATGAGCAGTTCTTC. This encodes CASSQAGTSGGKNEQFF.

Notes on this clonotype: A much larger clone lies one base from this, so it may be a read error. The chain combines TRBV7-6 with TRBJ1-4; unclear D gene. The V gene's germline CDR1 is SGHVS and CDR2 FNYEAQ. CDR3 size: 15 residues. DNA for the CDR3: TGTGCCAGCGGCTTAGGCAAAGGTTTTAATGAAAAACTGTTTTTT. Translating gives CASGLGKGFNEKLFF.

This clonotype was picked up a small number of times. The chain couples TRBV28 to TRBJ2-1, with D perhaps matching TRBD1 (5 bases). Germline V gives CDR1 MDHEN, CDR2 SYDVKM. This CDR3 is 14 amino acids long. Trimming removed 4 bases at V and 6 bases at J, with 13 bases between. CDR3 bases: TGTGCCAGCAGTTCCCAATCCGACAGCAATGAGCAGTTCTTC. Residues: CASSSQSDSNEQFF.

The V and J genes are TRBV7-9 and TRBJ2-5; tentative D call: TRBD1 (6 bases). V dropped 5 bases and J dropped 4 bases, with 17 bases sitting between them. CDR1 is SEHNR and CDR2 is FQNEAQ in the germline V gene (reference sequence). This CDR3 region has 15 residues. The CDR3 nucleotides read TGTGCCAGCAGCCCCTCCGAGGGGGTCATAGAGACCCAGTACTTC. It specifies CASSPSEGVIETQYF.

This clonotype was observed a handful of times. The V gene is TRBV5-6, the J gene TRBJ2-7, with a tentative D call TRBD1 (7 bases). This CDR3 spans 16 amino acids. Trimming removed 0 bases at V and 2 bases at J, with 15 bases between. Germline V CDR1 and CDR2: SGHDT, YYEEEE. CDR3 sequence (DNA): TGTGCCAGCAGCTTGGAGGAGGGGGACAGCCCCTACGAGCAGTACTTC. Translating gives CASSLEEGDSPYEQYF.

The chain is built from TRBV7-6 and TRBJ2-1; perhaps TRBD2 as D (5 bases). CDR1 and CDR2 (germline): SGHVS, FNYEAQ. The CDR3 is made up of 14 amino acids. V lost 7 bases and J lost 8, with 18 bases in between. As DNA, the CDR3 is TGTGCCAGCACCAAGGGCGGACTCCCCGATGAGCAGTTCTTC. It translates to CASTKGGLPDEQFF.

The CDR3 protein is CASSLRTSSNEQFF. The DNA for the CDR3 is TGTGCCAGTTCCCTGCGAACTAGTTCCAATGAGCAGTTCTTC. V is TRBV12-3 or TRBV12-4 and J is TRBJ2-1; maybe TRBD2 (5 bases). The V and J ends lost 9 bases and 6 bases respectively, with 18 bases between them. There are 14 residues in the CDR3.

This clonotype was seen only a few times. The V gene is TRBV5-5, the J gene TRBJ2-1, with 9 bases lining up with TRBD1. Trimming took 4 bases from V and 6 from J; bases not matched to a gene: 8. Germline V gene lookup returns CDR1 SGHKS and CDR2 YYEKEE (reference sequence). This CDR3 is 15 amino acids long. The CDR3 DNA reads TGTGCCAGCAGCCCCTTCGGGACAGGGTTCAATGAGCAGTTCTTC. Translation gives CASSPFGTGFNEQFF.

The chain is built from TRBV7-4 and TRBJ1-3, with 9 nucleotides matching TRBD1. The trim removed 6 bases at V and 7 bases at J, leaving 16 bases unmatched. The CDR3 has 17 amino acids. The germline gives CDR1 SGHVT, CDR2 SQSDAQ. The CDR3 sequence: CASRFTGGCCLSNTIYF. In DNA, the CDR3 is TGTGCCAGCAGATTTACAGGGGGCTGTTGTTTGTCTAACACCATATATTTT.

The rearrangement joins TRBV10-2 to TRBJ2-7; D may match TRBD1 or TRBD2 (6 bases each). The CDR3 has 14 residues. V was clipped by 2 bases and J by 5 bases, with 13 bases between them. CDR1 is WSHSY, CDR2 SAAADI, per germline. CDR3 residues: CASSEIGGTNEQYF. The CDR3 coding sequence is TGCGCCAGCAGTGAGATAGGGGGGACCAACGAGCAGTACTTC.

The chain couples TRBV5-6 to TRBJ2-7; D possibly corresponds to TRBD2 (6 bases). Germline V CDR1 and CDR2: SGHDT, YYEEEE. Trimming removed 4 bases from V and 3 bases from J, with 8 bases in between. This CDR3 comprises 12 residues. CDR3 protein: CASSAGHYEQYV. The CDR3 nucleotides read TGTGCCAGCAGCGCGGGGCACTACGAGCAGTACGTC.

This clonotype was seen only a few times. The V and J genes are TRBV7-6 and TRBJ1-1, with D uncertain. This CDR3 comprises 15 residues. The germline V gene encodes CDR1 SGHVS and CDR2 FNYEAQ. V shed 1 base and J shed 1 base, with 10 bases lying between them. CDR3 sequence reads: CASSLVPRPNTEAFF. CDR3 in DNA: TGTGCCAGCAGCTTAGTACCGAGGCCGAACACTGAAGCTTTCTTT. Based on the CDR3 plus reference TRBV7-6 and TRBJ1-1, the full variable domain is GAGVSQSPRYKVTKRGQDVALRCDPISGHVSLYWYRQALGQGPEFLTYFNYEAQQDKSGLPNDRFSAERPEGSISTLTIQRTEQRDSAMYRCASSLVPRPNTEAFFGQGTRLTVV.

In DNA, the CDR3 is TGCAGTGCCCTTGTCGGGGGGAAAGAGACCCAGTACTTC. It codes for CSALVGGKETQYF. The genes are TRBV20-1 and TRBJ2-5, with 7 nucleotides matching TRBD2. J lost 3 bases, V lost 6 bases, and 7 bases had no gene match. Germline CDR1 reads DFQATT; CDR2 reads SNEGSKA (reference sequence). This CDR3 contains 13 residues.

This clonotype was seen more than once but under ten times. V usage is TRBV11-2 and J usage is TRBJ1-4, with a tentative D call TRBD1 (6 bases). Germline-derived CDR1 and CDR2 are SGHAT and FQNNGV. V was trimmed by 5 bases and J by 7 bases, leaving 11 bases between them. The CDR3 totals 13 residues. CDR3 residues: CASSDRTAEKLFF. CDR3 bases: TGTGCCAGCAGCGACCGGACAGCTGAAAAACTGTTTTTT.